The clone carrying this T cell receptor beta chain has a handful of counts. In the library, each TCR cDNA molecule bore its own unique molecular identifier. From the 5' RACE reads, TCRdb called clonotypes with MiXCR, one entry per CDR3 protein. The sample yields 25,000 to 35,000 distinct CDR3 sequences, roughly 5.7% seen once. These data belong to a study of spatial heterogeneity in lung cancer. Study details: Donation came from some 73 patients with untreated early-stage non-small cell lung cancer. In raw reads, more than 9.5 appearances on average were recorded for each unique TCR and UMI combination.

The V gene end was trimmed by 6 bases and the J gene end by 11 bases; junction bases not matched to a gene: 13. The CDR3 consists of 13 residues. The V gene's germline CDR1 is MNHEY and CDR2 SVGAGI. As for time point: blood at routine non-recurrence follow-up after resection. Extraction of whole RNA from tumor, nontumor lung or frozen PBMC preceded unsorted sequencing. This material consisted of PBMCs, taken at follow-up. This chain connects TRBV6-5 to TRBJ2-7, with 7 bases identical to TRBD1. The source is a female donor with early-stage non-small cell lung cancer. CDR3 nucleotides: TGTGCCAGCAGCTCCGGACAGGCCCGAAGAAAGTACTTC. Translation: CASSSGQARRKYF.